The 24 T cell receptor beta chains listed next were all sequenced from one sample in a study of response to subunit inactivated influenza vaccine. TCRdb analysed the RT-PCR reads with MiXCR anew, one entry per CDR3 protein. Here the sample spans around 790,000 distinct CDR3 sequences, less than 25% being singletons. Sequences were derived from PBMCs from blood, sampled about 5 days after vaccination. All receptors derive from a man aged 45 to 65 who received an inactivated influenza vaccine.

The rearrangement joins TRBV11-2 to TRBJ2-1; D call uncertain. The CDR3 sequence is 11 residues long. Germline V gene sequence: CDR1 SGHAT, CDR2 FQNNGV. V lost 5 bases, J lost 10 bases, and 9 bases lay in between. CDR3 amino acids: CASSPYTEQFF. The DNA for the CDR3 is TGTGCCAGCAGCCCTTACACCGAGCAGTTCTTC.

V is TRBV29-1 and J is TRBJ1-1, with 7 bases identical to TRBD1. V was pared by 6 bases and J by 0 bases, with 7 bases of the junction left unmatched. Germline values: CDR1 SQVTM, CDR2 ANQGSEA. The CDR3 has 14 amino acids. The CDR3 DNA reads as TGCAGCGTAAATCTCGGGACAGTGAACACTGAAGCTTTCTTT. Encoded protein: CSVNLGTVNTEAFF.

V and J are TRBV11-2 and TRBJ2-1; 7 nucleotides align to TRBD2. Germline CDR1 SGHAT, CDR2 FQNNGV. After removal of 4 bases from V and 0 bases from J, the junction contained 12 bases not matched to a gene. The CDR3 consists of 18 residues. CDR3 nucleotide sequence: TGTGCCAGCAGCTGGGGGGGTCGGGGAGGCTACTCCTACAATGAGCAGTTCTTC. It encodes CASSWGGRGGYSYNEQFF.

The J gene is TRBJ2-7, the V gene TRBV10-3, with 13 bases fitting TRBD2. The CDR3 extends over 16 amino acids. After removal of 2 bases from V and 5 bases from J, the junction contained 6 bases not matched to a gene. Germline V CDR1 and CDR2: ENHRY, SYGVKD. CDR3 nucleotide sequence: TGTGCCATCAGTGAGCGGGGACTAGCGGGACGTCACGAGCAGTACTTC. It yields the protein CAISERGLAGRHEQYF.

The chain's CDR3 is CATSGPGTETQYF. The CDR3 nucleotides read TGTGCCACCAGTGGCCCAGGGACAGAGACCCAGTACTTC. The chain uses TRBV24-1 and TRBJ2-5, with D perhaps being TRBD1 or TRBD2 (5 bases each). The V gene's germline CDR1 is KGHDR and CDR2 SFDVKD. V lost 5 bases, J lost 4 bases, and 10 bases lay in between. This CDR3 has 13 amino acids.

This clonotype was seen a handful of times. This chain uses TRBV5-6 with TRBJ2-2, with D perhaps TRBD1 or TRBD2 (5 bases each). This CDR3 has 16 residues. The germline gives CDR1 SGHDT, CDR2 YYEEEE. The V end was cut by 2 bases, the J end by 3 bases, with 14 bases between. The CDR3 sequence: CASSLNRGADTGELFF. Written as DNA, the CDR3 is TGTGCCAGCAGCTTAAATCGAGGGGCAGACACCGGGGAGCTGTTTTTT.

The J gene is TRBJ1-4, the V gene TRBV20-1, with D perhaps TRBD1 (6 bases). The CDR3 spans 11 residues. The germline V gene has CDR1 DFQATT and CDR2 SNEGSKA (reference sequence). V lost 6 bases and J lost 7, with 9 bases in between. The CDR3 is CSAPDSEKLFF. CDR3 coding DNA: TGCAGTGCCCCGGACAGTGAAAAACTGTTTTTT.

The DNA of the CDR3 is TGTGCCAGCAGTTTAATGGGGACTAGCGGGAGAGCCGAGCAGTTCTTC. It specifies CASSLMGTSGRAEQFF. This rearrangement joins TRBV12-3 or TRBV12-4 to TRBJ2-1; 14 bases map to TRBD2. V gave up 2 bases and J gave up 10 bases; unmatched junction bases: 7. The CDR3 covers 16 residues.

The CDR3 spells CASSREGPKGAHEQFF. The CDR3 DNA follows: TGCGCCAGCAGCCGAGAGGGACCTAAGGGTGCGCATGAGCAGTTCTTC. This rearrangement joins TRBV5-1 to TRBJ2-1; the D gene could be TRBD1 or TRBD2 (5 bases each). From germline, CDR1 is SGHRS and CDR2 YFSETQ. The CDR3 sequence is 16 residues long. V lost 4 bases to trimming and J lost 8 bases, with 22 bases between them. The complete variable domain, with remaining parts taken from reference TRBV5-1 and TRBJ2-1, reads KAGVTQTPRYLIKTRGQQVTLSCSPISGHRSVSWYQQTPGQGLQFLFEYFSETQRNKGNFPGRFSGRQFSNSRSEMNVSTLELGDSALYLCASSREGPKGAHEQFFGPGTRLTVL.

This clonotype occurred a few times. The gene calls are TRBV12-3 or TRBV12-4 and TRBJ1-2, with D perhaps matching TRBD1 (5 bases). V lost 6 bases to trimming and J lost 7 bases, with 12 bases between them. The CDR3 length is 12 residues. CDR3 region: CASRAGEGGYTF. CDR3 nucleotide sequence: TGTGCCAGCAGAGCGGGGGAGGGTGGCTACACCTTC.

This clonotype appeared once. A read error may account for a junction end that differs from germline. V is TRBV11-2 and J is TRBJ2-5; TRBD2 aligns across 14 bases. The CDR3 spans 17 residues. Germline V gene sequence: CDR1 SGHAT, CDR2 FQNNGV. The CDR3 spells CASSLSPGLAGEEIQYF. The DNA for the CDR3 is TGTGCCAGCAGCTTATCTCCGGGACTAGCGGGAGAAGAGATCCAGTACTTC.

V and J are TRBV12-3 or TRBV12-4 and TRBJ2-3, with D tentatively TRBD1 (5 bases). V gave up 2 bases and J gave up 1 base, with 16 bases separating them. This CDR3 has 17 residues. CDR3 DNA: TGTGCCAGCAGTTTAAAGGGCGACAGTGAACGCACAGATACGCAGTATTTT. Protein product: CASSLKGDSERTDTQYF.

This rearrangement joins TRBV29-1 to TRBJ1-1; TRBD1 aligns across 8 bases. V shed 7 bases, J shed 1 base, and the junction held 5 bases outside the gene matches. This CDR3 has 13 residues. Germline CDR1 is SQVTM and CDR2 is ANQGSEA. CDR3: CSARTGSNTEAFF. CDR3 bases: TGCAGCGCCCGGACAGGGTCGAACACTGAAGCTTTCTTT.

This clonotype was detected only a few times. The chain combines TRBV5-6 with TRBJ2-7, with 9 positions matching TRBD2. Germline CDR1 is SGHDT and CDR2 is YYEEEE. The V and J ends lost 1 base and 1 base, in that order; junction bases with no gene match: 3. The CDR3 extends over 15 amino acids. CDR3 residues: CASSLLAGQSYEQYF. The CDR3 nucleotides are TGTGCCAGCAGCTTGCTAGCGGGACAATCCTACGAGCAGTACTTC.

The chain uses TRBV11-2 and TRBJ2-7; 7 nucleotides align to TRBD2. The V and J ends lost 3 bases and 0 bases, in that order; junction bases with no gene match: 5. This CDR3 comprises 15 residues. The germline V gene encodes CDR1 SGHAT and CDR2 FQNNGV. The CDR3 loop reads CASSFAAGSSYEQYF. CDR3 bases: TGTGCCAGCAGCTTTGCAGCGGGGAGCTCCTACGAGCAGTACTTC.

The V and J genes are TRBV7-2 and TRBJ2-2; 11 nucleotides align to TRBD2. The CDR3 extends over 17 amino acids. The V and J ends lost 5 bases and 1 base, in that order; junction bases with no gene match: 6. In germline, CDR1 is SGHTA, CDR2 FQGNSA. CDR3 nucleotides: TGTGCCAGCAGCCCAATAGCGGGGGGGATGAACACCGGGGAGCTGTTTTTT. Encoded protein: CASSPIAGGMNTGELFF.

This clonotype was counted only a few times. CDR3 amino acids: CASSPDGYNEQFF. For the CDR3, the DNA is TGTGCCAGCAGCCCAGACGGATACAATGAGCAGTTCTTC. The genes are TRBV7-9 and TRBJ2-1, with D uncertain. Trimming removed 5 bases at V and 4 bases at J, with 9 bases between. This CDR3 spans 13 amino acids. The germline CDR1 and CDR2 sequences are SEHNR and FQNEAQ (reference sequence).

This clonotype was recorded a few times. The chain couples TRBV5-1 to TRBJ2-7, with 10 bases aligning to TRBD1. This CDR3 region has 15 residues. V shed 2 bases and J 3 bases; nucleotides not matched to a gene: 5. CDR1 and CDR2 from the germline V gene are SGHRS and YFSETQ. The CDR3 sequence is CASSFGTGAIYEQYF. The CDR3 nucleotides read TGCGCCAGCAGCTTTGGGACAGGGGCGATCTACGAGCAGTACTTC.

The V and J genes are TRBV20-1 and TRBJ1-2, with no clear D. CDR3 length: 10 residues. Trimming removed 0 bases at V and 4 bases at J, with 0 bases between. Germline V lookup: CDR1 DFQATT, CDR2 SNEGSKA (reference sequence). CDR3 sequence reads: CSARDYGYTF. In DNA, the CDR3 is TGCAGTGCTAGAGACTATGGCTACACCTTC.

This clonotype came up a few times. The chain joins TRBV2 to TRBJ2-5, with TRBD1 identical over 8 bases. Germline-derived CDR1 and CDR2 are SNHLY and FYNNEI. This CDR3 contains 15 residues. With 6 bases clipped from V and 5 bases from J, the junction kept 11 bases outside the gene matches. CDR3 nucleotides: TGTGCCAGCAGGGCCCTGGGACAGGTTGCGGAGACCCAGTACTTC. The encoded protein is CASRALGQVAETQYF. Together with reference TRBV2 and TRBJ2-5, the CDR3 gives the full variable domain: EPEVTQTPSHQVTQMGQEVILRCVPISNHLYFYWYRQILGQKVEFLVSFYNNEISEKSEIFDDQFSVERPDGSNFTLKIRSTKLEDSAMYFCASRALGQVAETQYFGPGTRLLVL.

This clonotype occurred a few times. CDR3 nucleotides: TGTGCCACCACAAGTCCCGGGCAGGATGGCTACACCTTC. Its translation: CATTSPGQDGYTF. The rearrangement joins TRBV24-1 to TRBJ1-2; D unresolved. This CDR3 is 13 amino acids long. The germline V and J ends were trimmed by 8 bases and 6 bases, with 15 bases remaining between them. CDR1 and CDR2 from the germline V gene are KGHDR and SFDVKD.

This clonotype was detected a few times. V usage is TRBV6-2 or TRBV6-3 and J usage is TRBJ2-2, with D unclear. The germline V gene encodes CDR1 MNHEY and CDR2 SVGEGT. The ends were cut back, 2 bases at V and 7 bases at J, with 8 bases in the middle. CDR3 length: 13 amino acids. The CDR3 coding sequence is TGTGCCAGCAGTTACGCGGTAGACGGGGAGCTGTTTTTT. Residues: CASSYAVDGELFF.

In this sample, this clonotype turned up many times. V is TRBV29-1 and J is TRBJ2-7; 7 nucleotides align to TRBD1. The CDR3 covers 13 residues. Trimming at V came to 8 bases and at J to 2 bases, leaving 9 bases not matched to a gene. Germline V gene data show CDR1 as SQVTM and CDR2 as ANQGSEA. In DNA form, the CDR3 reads TGCAGCAATAATGGGGACAGCACCTACGAGCAGTACTTC. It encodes CSNNGDSTYEQYF.

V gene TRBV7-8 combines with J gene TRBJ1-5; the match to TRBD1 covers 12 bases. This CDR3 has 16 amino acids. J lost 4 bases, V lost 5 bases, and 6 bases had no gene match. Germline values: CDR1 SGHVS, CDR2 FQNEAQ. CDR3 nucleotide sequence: TGTGCCAGCAGCCCTATGGGACAGGGGGCGAATCAGCCCCAGCATTTT. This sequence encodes CASSPMGQGANQPQHF.